Listed here is a single TCR beta chain. The sample is drawn from a study of blood T cell repertoires in COVID-19. Study overall: The samples span acute and convalescent COVID-19 from the United States, Italy and Spain. Nucleic acid was either cDNA or gDNA, and it came from T cells, B-cell-depleted T cells, or PBMCs.

Libraries were prepared by immunoSEQ multiplex PCR; TCRdb keeps only in-frame clonotypes and omits some of them. This sample has fewer than 150,000 clones, with about 86% found just once. This CDR3 spans 11 amino acids. The V gene lost 8 bases and the J gene lost 2 bases, with 7 bases spanning the gap. Germline CDR1 MDHEN, CDR2 SYDVKM. V and J are TRBV28 and TRBJ2-7; tentative D call: TRBD1 (6 bases). Sequenced sample: peripheral blood. This sequence was found in a middle-aged woman with acute or convalescent COVID-19. CDR3 amino acids: CASSGAYEQYF. The CDR3, as DNA: TGTGCCAGCTCAGGGGCCTACGAGCAGTACTTC.